This passage covers 20 T cell receptor beta chains from one sample sequenced in a study of blood T cell repertoires in COVID-19. TCRdb's table, derived via immunoSEQ multiplex PCR, lists solely in-frame clones and lacks some. The sample has 290,000 or so clones, 65% to 90% seen once. Input material: peripheral blood. The receptor set was obtained from a man between 50 and 59 years old with active or convalescent COVID-19.

This chain joins TRBV5-1 and TRBJ2-2; 9 bases align to TRBD1. The CDR3 is made up of 15 amino acids. CDR1 is SGHRS, CDR2 YFSETQ, per germline. Losses at the gene ends were 7 bases for V and 2 bases for J; bases not matched to a gene: 6. The CDR3 sequence: CASRPGQGNTGELFF. CDR3 bases: TGCGCCAGCCGCCCGGGACAGGGTAACACCGGGGAGCTGTTTTTT.

This clone was detected only a few times. V and J are TRBV19 and TRBJ1-2, with 10 bases aligning to TRBD1. CDR1 and CDR2 (germline): LNHDA, SQIVND (reference sequence). The CDR3 loop spans 14 amino acids. V shed 5 bases, J shed 3 bases, and the junction held 3 bases outside the gene matches. CDR3 residues: CASSGQGGYYGYTF. For the CDR3, the DNA is TGTGCCAGTAGTGGACAGGGGGGGTACTATGGCTACACCTTC.

J is TRBJ2-7 and V is TRBV3-1 (or the pseudogene TRBV3-2); 9 positions match TRBD1. CDR3 length: 16 amino acids. Trimming at V came to 0 bases and at J to 3 bases, leaving 6 bases not matched to a gene. Germline V gene data show CDR1 as LGHDT and CDR2 as YNNKEL (reference sequence). CDR3 bases: TGTGCCAGCAGCCAAGAAAGGGGACAGGGACTCTACGAGCAGTACTTC. Translation: CASSQERGQGLYEQYF.

V usage is TRBV15 and J usage is TRBJ2-1; 10 bases fit TRBD2. CDR3 length: 16 amino acids. V was clipped by 2 bases and J by 5 bases; unmatched bases: 6. Germline V gene data show CDR1 as LNHNV and CDR2 as YYDKDF (reference sequence). CDR3 loop: CATSRLLGTSDNEQFF. The CDR3 DNA sequence: TGTGCCACCAGCAGACTTCTTGGGACTAGCGACAATGAGCAGTTCTTC.

This clone has a single count. The rearrangement joins TRBV19 to TRBJ1-5, with D maybe TRBD1 (6 bases). The CDR3 loop spans 20 amino acids. V shed 4 bases and J shed 0 bases, with 25 bases lying between them. CDR1 is LNHDA and CDR2 is SQIVND in the germline V gene (reference sequence). CDR3 nucleotide sequence: TGTGCCAGTAGTAACAAGGACAGACGGCCCTTTATATATAGCAATCAGCCCCAGCATTTT. Protein: CASSNKDRRPFIYSNQPQHF.

This clone showed up just once. CDR3 amino acids: CASSVRQVGSEQFF. The CDR3 DNA is TGTGCCAGCAGCGTACGACAGGTAGGGAGTGAGCAGTTCTTC. The chain couples TRBV9 to TRBJ2-1; a possible D gene is TRBD1 (6 bases). This CDR3 region has 14 residues. Deletions cut 1 base from V and 9 bases from J, with 14 bases between. Germline CDR1 reads SGDLS; CDR2 reads YYNGEE.

This chain links TRBV19 with TRBJ1-2, with 11 bases that match TRBD1. The germline gives CDR1 LNHDA, CDR2 SQIVND (reference sequence). This CDR3 region has 17 residues. V was pared by 7 bases and J by 4 bases, with 14 bases of the junction left unmatched. CDR3 nucleotides: TGTGCCAGTACCCCCGGGGACAGGGGGAGATCTATCTATGGCTACACCTTC. Translating it yields CASTPGDRGRSIYGYTF.

The chain couples TRBV25-1 to TRBJ2-7; possibly TRBD2 for D (5 bases). The CDR3 runs 13 residues. V shed 1 base and J shed 2 bases, with 6 bases lying between them. CDR1 is MGHDK and CDR2 is SYGVNS in the germline V gene. The CDR3 region is CASSELGAYEQYF. The CDR3, as DNA: TGTGCCAGCAGTGAATTGGGAGCCTACGAGCAGTACTTC.

The chain recombines TRBV3-1 (or the pseudogene TRBV3-2) with TRBJ1-1; tentative D call: TRBD1 (6 bases). This CDR3 has 12 amino acids. Germline CDR1 is LGHDT and CDR2 is YNNKEL (reference sequence). V shed 4 bases and J shed 5 bases, with 8 bases lying between them. CDR3 residues: CASSLRGTEAFF. DNA for the CDR3: TGTGCCAGCAGCCTCAGGGGAACTGAAGCTTTCTTT.

The chain is built from TRBV24-1 and TRBJ2-3, with 9 positions matching TRBD1. The CDR3 consists of 16 residues. The ends lost 5 bases at V and 2 bases at J; junction bases unmatched: 7. CDR1 is KGHDR and CDR2 is SFDVKD in the germline V gene. This CDR3 reads CATSGWGQGYTDTQYF. The CDR3 nucleotides read TGTGCCACCAGTGGTTGGGGACAGGGATACACAGATACGCAGTATTTT.

The V call is TRBV19, the J call TRBJ2-1; 9 positions match TRBD1. The germline V gene encodes CDR1 LNHDA and CDR2 SQIVND (reference sequence). The J segment lost 3 bases and the V segment lost 2 bases, leaving 5 bases of the junction unmatched. CDR3 length: 16 amino acids. CDR3 sequence (DNA): TGTGCCAGTAGTATAATGAGGGGACAGGGCTACAATGAGCAGTTCTTC. Amino acids: CASSIMRGQGYNEQFF.

The chain has TRBV12-3 or TRBV12-4 and TRBJ2-1; TRBD1 aligns across 8 bases. The CDR3 is 13 residues long. V trimming: 10 bases; J trimming: 9 bases; junction bases outside the gene matches: 11. CDR3 protein: CAISLRQGTEQFF. For the CDR3, the DNA is TGTGCCATCTCTCTCAGACAGGGGACTGAGCAGTTCTTC.

The chain combines TRBV12-5 with TRBJ2-3, with TRBD2 identical over 12 bases. Germline lookup yields CDR1 LGHNT and CDR2 FRNRAP. Trimming cost V 1 base and J 4 bases; bases outside gene matches: 6. The CDR3 runs to 17 residues. CDR3 nucleotide sequence: TGTGCTAGTGGTTTGGGGACTAGCGGGGCGAGGGCAGATACGCAGTATTTT. Amino acids: CASGLGTSGARADTQYF.

V and J are TRBV19 and TRBJ1-2; 7 nucleotides align to TRBD1. The CDR3 spans 14 residues. Germline loops: CDR1 LNHDA, CDR2 SQIVND (reference sequence). The trim removed 6 bases at V and 6 bases at J, leaving 10 bases unmatched. The CDR3 sequence is CASRVIGGKDGYTF. In DNA, the CDR3 is TGTGCCAGTAGGGTCATAGGGGGCAAAGATGGCTACACCTTC.

V is TRBV6-5 and J is TRBJ1-6, with 8 bases identical to TRBD1. The CDR3 runs 12 residues. Germline V lookup: CDR1 MNHEY, CDR2 SVGAGI. CDR3 sequence reads: CVRAGGPLLLHF. Here the CDR3 DNA reads TGTGTCAGGGCAGGGGGCCCGCTATTGCTCCACTTT.

The gene calls are TRBV2 and TRBJ2-3; 9 bases agree with TRBD1. V dropped 4 bases and J dropped 4; count of bases not matched to a gene: 3. Germline values: CDR1 SNHLY, CDR2 FYNNEI. This CDR3 contains 14 residues. The CDR3 nucleotides read TGTGCCAGCAGTGGGGGACAGGGACCAGATACGCAGTATTTT. Encoded protein: CASSGGQGPDTQYF.

The V and J genes are TRBV19 and TRBJ2-1; 8 bases line up with TRBD1. V dropped 9 bases and J dropped 6; count of bases not matched to a gene: 7. Looked up from germline, CDR1 is LNHDA and CDR2 is SQIVND (reference sequence). There are 13 residues in the CDR3. CDR3: CASRPQGANEQFF. As DNA, the CDR3 is TGTGCCAGCAGACCCCAGGGGGCCAATGAGCAGTTCTTC.

This chain joins TRBV19 and TRBJ1-3, with 7 bases lining up with TRBD1. Trimming removed 7 bases from V and 3 bases from J; junction bases left unmatched: 6. In germline, CDR1 is LNHDA, CDR2 SQIVND (reference sequence). CDR3 length: 14 residues. CDR3 sequence (DNA): TGTGCCAGTACCCGGGGACAGCTTGGAAACACCATATATTTT. Amino acid sequence: CASTRGQLGNTIYF.

The rearrangement links TRBV6-5 to TRBJ1-1; weak D call: TRBD1 (6 bases). The germline gives CDR1 MNHEY, CDR2 SVGAGI. This CDR3 is 15 amino acids long. V lost 2 bases and J 5 bases, leaving 15 bases between the germline ends. The DNA for the CDR3 is TGTGCCAGCAGTTACGGGGACCTTCAGGGGACTGAAGCTTTCTTT. It yields the protein CASSYGDLQGTEAFF.

A remark on this clone: The junction and the germline gene differ at one end; a read error may be behind it. This sequence joins TRBV6-2 or TRBV6-3 and TRBJ2-2; D gene ambiguous. This CDR3 is 12 amino acids long. Looked up from germline, CDR1 is MNHEY and CDR2 is SVGEGT. CDR3 in amino acids: CASSYDTRELFF. In nucleotides, the CDR3 is TGTGCCAGCAGTTACGACACCCGGGAGCTGTTTTTT.